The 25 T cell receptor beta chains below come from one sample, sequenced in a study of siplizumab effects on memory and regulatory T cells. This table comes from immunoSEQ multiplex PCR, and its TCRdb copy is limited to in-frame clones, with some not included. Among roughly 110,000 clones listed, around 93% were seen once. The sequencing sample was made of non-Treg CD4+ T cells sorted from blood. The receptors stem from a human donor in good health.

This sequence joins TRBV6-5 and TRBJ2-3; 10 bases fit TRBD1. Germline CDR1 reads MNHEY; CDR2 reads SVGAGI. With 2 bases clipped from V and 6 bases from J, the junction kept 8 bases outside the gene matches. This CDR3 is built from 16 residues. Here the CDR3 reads CASSYDPGQGWDTQYF. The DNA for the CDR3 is TGTGCCAGCAGTTACGATCCGGGACAGGGGTGGGATACGCAGTATTTT.

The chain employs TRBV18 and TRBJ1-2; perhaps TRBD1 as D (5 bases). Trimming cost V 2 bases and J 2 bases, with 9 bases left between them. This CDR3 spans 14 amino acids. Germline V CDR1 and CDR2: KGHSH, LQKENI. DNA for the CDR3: TGTGCCAGCTCACCAAATCAGGGCAACTATGGCTACACCTTC. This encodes CASSPNQGNYGYTF.

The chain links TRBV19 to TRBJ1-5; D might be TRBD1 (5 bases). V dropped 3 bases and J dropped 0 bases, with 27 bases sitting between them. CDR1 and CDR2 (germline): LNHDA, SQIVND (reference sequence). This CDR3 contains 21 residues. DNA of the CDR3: TGTGCCAGTAGTATCATTCCCGGACGCAGGGTAGGGTCCTATAGCAATCAGCCCCAGCATTTT. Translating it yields CASSIIPGRRVGSYSNQPQHF.

CDR3: CASSLVGGGYTF. The DNA of the CDR3 is TGTGCCAGCAGCTTAGTCGGGGGTGGCTACACCTTC. This chain uses TRBV7-9 with TRBJ1-2, with TRBD1 as a possible D gene (5 bases). Germline loops: CDR1 SEHNR, CDR2 FQNEAQ (reference sequence). The V end lost 1 base, the J end lost 7 bases, and 7 bases lay between the germline ends. The CDR3 contains 12 residues. The entire variable domain, with the rest obtained from reference TRBV7-9 and TRBJ1-2, is as follows: DTGVSQNPRHKITKRGQNVTFRCDPISEHNRLYWYRQTLGQGPEFLTYFQNEAQLEKSRLLSDRFSAERPKGSFSTLEIQRTEQGDSAMYLCASSLVGGGYTFGSGTRLTVV.

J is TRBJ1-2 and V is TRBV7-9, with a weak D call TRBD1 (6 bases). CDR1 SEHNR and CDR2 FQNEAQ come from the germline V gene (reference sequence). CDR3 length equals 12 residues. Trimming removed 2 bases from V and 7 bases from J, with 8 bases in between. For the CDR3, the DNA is TGTGCCAGCAGCTTAAAACAGGGTGGCTACACCTTC. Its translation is CASSLKQGGYTF.

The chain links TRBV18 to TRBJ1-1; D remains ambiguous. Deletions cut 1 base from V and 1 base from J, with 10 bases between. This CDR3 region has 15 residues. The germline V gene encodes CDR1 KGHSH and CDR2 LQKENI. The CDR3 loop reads CASSPRFPSNTEAFF. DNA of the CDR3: TGTGCCAGCTCACCACGGTTCCCCTCGAACACTGAAGCTTTCTTT.

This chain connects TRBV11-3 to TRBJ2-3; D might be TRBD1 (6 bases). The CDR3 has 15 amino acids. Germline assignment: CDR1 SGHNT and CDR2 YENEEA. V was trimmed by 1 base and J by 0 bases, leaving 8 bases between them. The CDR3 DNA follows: TGTGCCAGCAGCTTAGGGACAGCAAGCACAGATACGCAGTATTTT. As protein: CASSLGTASTDTQYF.

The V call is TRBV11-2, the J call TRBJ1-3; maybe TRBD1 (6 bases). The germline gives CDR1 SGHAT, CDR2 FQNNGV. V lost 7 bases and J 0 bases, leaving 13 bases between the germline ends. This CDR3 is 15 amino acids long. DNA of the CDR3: TGTGCCAGCACCCTAGGACAGATCTCTGGAAACACCATATATTTT. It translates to CASTLGQISGNTIYF. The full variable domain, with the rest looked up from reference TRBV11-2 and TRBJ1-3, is EAGVAQSPRYKIIEKRQSVAFWCNPISGHATLYWYQQILGQGPKLLIQFQNNGVVDDSQLPKDRFSAERLKGVDSTLKIQPAKLEDSAVYLCASTLGQISGNTIYFGEGSWLTVV.

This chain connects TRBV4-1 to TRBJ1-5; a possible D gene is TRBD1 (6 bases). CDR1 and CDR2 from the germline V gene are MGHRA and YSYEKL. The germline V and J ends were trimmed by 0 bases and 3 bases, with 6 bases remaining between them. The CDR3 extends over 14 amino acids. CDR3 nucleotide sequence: TGCGCCAGCAGCCAAGAGGGGGCCAATCAGCCCCAGCATTTT. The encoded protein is CASSQEGANQPQHF.

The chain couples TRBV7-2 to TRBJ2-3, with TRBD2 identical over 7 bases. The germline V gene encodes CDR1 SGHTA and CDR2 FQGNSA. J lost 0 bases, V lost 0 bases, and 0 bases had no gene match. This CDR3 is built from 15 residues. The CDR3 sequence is CASSLARGSTDTQYF. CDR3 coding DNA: TGTGCCAGCAGCTTAGCGCGGGGGAGCACAGATACGCAGTATTTT.

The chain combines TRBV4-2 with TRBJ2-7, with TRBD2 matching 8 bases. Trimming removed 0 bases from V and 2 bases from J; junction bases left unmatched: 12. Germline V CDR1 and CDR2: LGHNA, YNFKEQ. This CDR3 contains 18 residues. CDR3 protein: CASSQDRVRAGVTYEQYF. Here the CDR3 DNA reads TGTGCCAGCAGCCAAGATCGGGTGCGAGCGGGGGTTACCTACGAGCAGTACTTC.

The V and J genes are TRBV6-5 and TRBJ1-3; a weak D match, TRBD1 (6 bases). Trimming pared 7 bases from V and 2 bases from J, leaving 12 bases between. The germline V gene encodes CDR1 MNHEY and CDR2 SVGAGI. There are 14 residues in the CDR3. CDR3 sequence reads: CASKTQGAGNTIYF. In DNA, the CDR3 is TGTGCCAGCAAGACACAGGGTGCTGGAAACACCATATATTTT.

CDR3 residues: CASTPSRGEQFF. The CDR3 DNA follows: TGCGCCAGCACCCCAAGCAGGGGTGAGCAGTTCTTC. The chain employs TRBV5-1 and TRBJ2-1; perhaps TRBD1 as D (6 bases). CDR1 SGHRS and CDR2 YFSETQ come from the germline V gene. The CDR3 is made up of 12 amino acids. Trimming removed 6 bases at V and 9 bases at J, with 13 bases between.

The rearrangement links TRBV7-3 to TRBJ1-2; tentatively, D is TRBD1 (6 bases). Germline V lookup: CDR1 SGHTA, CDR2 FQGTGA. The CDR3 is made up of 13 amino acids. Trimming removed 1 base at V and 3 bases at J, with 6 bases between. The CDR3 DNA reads TGTGCCAGCAGCTTAAACAGGGACTATGGCTACACCTTC. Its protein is CASSLNRDYGYTF.

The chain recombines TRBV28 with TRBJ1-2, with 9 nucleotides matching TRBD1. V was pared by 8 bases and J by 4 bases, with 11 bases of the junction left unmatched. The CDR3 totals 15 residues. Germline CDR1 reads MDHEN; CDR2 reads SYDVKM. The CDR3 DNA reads TGTGCCAGCTGGATGGGGACAGGGCCGAGCTATGGCTACACCTTC. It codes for CASWMGTGPSYGYTF.

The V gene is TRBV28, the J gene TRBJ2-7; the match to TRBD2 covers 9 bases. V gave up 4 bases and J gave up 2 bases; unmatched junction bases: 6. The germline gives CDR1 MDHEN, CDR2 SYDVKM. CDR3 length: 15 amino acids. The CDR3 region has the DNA TGTGCCAGCAGTTCCCCAGCGGGGGGAACCTACGAGCAGTACTTC. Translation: CASSSPAGGTYEQYF.

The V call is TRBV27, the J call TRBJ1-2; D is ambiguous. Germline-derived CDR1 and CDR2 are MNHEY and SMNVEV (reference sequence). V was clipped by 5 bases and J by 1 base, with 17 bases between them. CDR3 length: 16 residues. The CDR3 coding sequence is TGTGCCAGCAGTCCGGCCGACGGGCGGGGTAACTATGGCTACACCTTC. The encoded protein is CASSPADGRGNYGYTF.

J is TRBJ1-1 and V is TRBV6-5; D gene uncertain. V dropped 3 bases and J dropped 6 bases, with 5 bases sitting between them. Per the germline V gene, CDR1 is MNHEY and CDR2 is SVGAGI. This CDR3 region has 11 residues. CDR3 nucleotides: TGTGCCAGCAGTTATCCCCCTGAAGCTTTCTTT. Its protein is CASSYPPEAFF.

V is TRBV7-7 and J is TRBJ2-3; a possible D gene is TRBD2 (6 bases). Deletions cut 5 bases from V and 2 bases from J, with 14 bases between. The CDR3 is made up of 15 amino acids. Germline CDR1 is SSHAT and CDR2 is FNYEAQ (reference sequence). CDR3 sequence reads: CASSPGEQYTDTQYF. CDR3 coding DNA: TGTGCCAGCAGCCCGGGGGAACAGTACACAGATACGCAGTATTTT.

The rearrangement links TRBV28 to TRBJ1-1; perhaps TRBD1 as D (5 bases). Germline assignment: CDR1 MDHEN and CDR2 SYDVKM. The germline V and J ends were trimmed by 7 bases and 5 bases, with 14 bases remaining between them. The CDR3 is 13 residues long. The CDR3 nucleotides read TGTGCCAGCACGGAGGCGGGGGAAACTGAAGCTTTCTTT. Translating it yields CASTEAGETEAFF.

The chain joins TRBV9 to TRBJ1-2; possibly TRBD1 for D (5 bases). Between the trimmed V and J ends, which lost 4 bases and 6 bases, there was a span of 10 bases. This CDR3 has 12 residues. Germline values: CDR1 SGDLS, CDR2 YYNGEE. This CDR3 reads CASSSDSHGYTF. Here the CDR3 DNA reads TGTGCCAGCAGCTCCGACAGCCATGGCTACACCTTC.

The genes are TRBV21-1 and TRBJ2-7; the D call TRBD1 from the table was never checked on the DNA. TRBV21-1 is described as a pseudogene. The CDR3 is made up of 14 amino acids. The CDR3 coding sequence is TGTGCCAGCAGCAGCCGGGACAAATCCTACGAGCAGTACTTC. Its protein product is CASSSRDKSYEQYF.

The CDR3: CASSPLGGANEKLFF. The CDR3 nucleotides read TGTGCCAGCAGTCCCCTCGGGGGTGCTAATGAAAAACTGTTTTTT. This sequence joins TRBV27 and TRBJ1-4; the D gene is possibly TRBD1 (5 bases). The CDR3 totals 15 residues. V gave up 5 bases and J gave up 3 bases, with 13 bases separating them. The germline gives CDR1 MNHEY, CDR2 SMNVEV (reference sequence).

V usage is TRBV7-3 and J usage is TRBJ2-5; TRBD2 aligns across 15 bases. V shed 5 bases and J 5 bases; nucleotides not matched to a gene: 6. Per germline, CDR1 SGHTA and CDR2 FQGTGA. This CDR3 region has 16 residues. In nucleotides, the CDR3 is TGTGCCAGCAGCATGGGACTAGCGGGGGGCCCGGAGACCCAGTACTTC. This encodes CASSMGLAGGPETQYF.

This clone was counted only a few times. CDR3 in amino acids: CASNPLARVGETQYF. The CDR3, as DNA: TGTGCCAGCAACCCCCTGGCGCGTGTGGGGGAGACCCAGTACTTC. The chain combines TRBV2 with TRBJ2-5; no clear D gene. V lost 7 bases and J lost 5, with 20 bases in between. CDR1 is SNHLY and CDR2 is FYNNEI in the germline V gene. CDR3 size: 15 residues.